The TCR beta chain described here comes from a study of blood T cell repertoires in COVID-19. Study information: The United States, Italy and Spain provided the acute and convalescent COVID-19 samples.

Clinical history reported by participants formed the basis on which cohorts were assigned. A PCR-confirmed or clinician-diagnosed COVID-19 case had contacted exposed participants within 2 weeks of entry. CDR3 length: 14 residues. Trimming took 6 bases from V and 0 from J, leaving 6 bases between them. In germline, CDR1 is LNHNV, CDR2 YYDKDF (reference sequence). A single count supports this clone. As originally analysed: For nucleated cells, counts were estimated from reference gene primer amplification. Repertoires were generated with immunoSEQ multiplex PCR, while TCRdb's copy carries only in-frame clones and drops some. D and trimming come from the DNA, and the V and J calls and clone size come from that table. The sample lists 250,000 or so clones, 70% to 90% occurring once.

Sequenced: PBMCs or T cells enriched from blood (not recorded which). The receptor comes from a woman between 45 and 65 years old who had been exposed to COVID-19. The V gene is TRBV15, the J gene TRBJ2-6; D is unresolved. As DNA, the CDR3 is TGTGCCACCAGAAAGCTCTCTGGGGCCAACGTCCTGACTTTC. Its protein product is CATRKLSGANVLTF.